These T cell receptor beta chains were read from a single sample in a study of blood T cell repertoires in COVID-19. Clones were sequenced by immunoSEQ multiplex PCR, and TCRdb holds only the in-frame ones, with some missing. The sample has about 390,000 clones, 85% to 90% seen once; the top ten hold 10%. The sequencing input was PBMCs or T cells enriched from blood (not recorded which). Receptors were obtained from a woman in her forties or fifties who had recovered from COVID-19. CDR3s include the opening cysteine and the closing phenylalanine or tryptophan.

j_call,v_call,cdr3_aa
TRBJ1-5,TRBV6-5,CASTKGRTDNQPQHF
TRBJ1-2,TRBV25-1,CASSGVGGYGYTF
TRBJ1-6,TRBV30,CAWSVYVLPLHF
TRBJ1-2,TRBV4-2,CASSQEDWTGVRGYTF
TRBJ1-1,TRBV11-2,CASRGAGGTEAFF
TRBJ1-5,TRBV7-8,CASSRDRGPLGNQPQHF
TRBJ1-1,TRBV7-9,CASSSPKQGTEAFF
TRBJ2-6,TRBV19,CASTTSGANVLTF
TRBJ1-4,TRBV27,CASRTNGALFF
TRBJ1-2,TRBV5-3,CARSLGQVTYGYTF
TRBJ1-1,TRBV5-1,CASSPSQGDTEAFF
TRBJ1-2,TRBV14,CASSPDLRYGYTF
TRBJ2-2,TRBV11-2,CASSLQITGELFF
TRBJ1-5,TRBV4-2,CASSQGGQGYDQPQHF
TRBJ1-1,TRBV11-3,CASSFGQNFTEAFF
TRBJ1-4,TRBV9,CASSPPPGQGGLDEKLFF
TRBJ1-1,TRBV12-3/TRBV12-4,CASSLFGGTEAFF
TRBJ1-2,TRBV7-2,CASSSRDRAYGYTF
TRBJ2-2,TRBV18,CASRFGQGTGELFF
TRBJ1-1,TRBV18,CASSPEGEFKTEAFF
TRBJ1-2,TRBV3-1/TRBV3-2,CASSQDLVAGIRGYTF
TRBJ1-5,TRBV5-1,CASSLTGDSQPQHF
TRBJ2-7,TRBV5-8,CASSHRQGGNEQYF
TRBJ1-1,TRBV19,CASSIGQWNTEAFF
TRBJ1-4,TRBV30,CAQGAGWDEKLFF
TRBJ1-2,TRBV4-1,CASSQASDRGYGYTF
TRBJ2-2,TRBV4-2,CASSQGQGAFAGELFF
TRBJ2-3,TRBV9,CASSVAGGGTDTQYF